The sample holds a few counts of the clone carrying this TCR beta chain. Antigen unknown. Per the germline V gene, CDR1 is SGHRS and CDR2 is YFSETQ. The V end lost 0 bases, the J end lost 0 bases, and 8 bases lay between the germline ends. There are 15 residues in the CDR3. This sample was included in a study of CD8 T cells in ankylosing spondylitis. Study results and caveats: Seven to nine highly homologous variants formed a TCR beta motif that appeared characteristic of ankylosing spondylitis blood.

Quantitative 5'-RACE with molecular barcodes produced the TCR beta libraries. TCRdb reanalysed the 5' RACE reads using MiXCR and keeps one entry per CDR3 protein. The sample includes approximately 400,000 distinct CDR3 sequences, roughly 27% of them seen just once. This chain links TRBV5-1 with TRBJ2-3, with unresolved D. The receptor's source is a male donor with ankylosing spondylitis. Material for sequencing was blood, either unsorted or a sorted T cell fraction (not recorded which). The CDR3 nucleotides are TGCGCCAGCAGCTTGGGAGATCCGAGCACAGATACGCAGTATTTT. Its translation is CASSLGDPSTDTQYF.